The rows below give T cell receptor beta chains drawn from one sample of a study of CD4+ T cells in melanoma. Sequenced by immunoSEQ multiplex PCR; TCRdb stores in-frame clones only, minus some. This table has 140,000 or so clones, 85% to 95% appearing once. Source of these receptors: a human donor with melanoma. Each CDR3 is given with its conserved first and last residue. The D gene is left open where the match is weak. Not every row has a clone size; where given, it reads once, few, many or a size class.

>TRBJ1-2|.|TRBV28|TRBD1|14
CASSLPGGARGYTF
TGTGCCAGCAGTTTGCCAGGGGGCGCGAGGGGCTACACCTTC
>TRBJ2-6|.|TRBV5-1|TRBD1|18
CASSLEAGGGSGANVLTF
TGCGCCAGCAGCTTGGAGGCAGGGGGTGGATCAGGGGCCAACGTCCTGACTTTC
>TRBJ2-5|.|TRBV5-1|.|13
CASSLYGRETQYF
TGCGCCAGCAGCTTGTACGGTCGAGAGACCCAGTACTTC
>TRBJ1-2|.|TRBV6-6|TRBD1|14
CASRMGTANYGYTF
TGTGCCAGCAGGATGGGGACAGCTAACTATGGCTACACCTTC
>TRBJ1-3|.|TRBV28|.|16
CASSPRGASVGNTIYF
TGTGCCAGCAGTCCCCGGGGGGCATCAGTGGGAAACACCATATATTTT
>TRBJ2-4|.|TRBV11-2|TRBD1|13
CASSSGTGFIQYF
TGTGCCAGCAGCTCCGGGACAGGGTTCATTCAGTACTTC
>TRBJ1-3|once|TRBV5-8|.|16
CASSLDPRRSGNTIYF
TGTGCCAGCAGCTTGGATCCCCGCAGGTCTGGAAACACCATATATTTT
>TRBJ2-1|.|TRBV2|TRBD2|15
CASSDGAGGKNEQFF
TGTGCCAGCAGTGATGGGGCGGGGGGGAAGAATGAGCAGTTCTTC
>TRBJ1-5|.|TRBV5-1|.|14
CASSRTGGNQPQHF
TGCGCCAGCAGCCGCACCGGGGGGAATCAGCCCCAGCATTTT
>TRBJ1-2|.|TRBV7-8|.|12
CASSFGPGGYTF
TGTGCCAGCAGCTTTGGGCCGGGGGGCTACACCTTC
>TRBJ2-5|.|TRBV7-9|.|11
CASSLRGTQYF
TGTGCCAGCAGCTTGAGGGGGACCCAGTACTTC
>TRBJ2-7|.|TRBV2|.|14
CASKPWKGSYEQYF
TGTGCCAGCAAACCATGGAAAGGGAGTTACGAGCAGTACTTC
>TRBJ2-5|.|TRBV5-1|TRBD2|14
CASSLAGGQETQYF
TGCGCCAGCAGCTTGGCGGGGGGGCAAGAGACCCAGTACTTC
>TRBJ2-3|once|TRBV6-1|TRBD2|16
CASSGSWGGSTDTQYF
TGTGCCAGCAGTGGAAGTTGGGGGGGGAGCACAGATACGCAGTATTTT
>TRBJ2-1|.|TRBV9|TRBD2|14
CASSAPLASGEQFF
TGTGCCAGCAGCGCCCCACTAGCGTCTGGAGAGCAGTTCTTC
>TRBJ1-2|.|TRBV6-1|.|16
CASSEALAQARDGYTF
TGTGCCAGCAGTGAAGCCTTAGCGCAGGCGAGGGATGGCTACACCTTC
>TRBJ2-7|.|TRBV29-1|.|11
CSVEILGEQYF
TGCAGCGTCGAAATCCTGGGGGAGCAGTACTTC
>TRBJ2-7|.|TRBV5-1|.|13
CASSLASSYEQYF
TGCGCCAGCAGCTTGGCGAGCTCCTACGAGCAGTACTTC
>TRBJ2-7|.|TRBV5-8|TRBD1|15
CASSHGQGGSYEQYF
TGTGCCAGCAGCCACGGACAGGGTGGCTCCTACGAGCAGTACTTC
>TRBJ1-1|.|TRBV18|TRBD1|14
CASSIDRVNTEAFF
TGTGCCAGCTCAATAGACAGGGTGAACACTGAAGCTTTCTTT
>TRBJ2-2|.|TRBV5-6|.|15
CASSKFGGGAGELFF
TGTGCCAGCAGCAAGTTTGGAGGGGGGGCCGGGGAGCTGTTTTTT
>TRBJ2-3|.|TRBV29-1|TRBD2|16
CSAPGTSGGTTDTQYF
TGCAGTGCCCCCGGGACTAGCGGGGGAACCACAGATACGCAGTATTTT
>TRBJ1-2|.|TRBV9|.|16
CASSAIPVPLHYGYTF
TGTGCCAGCAGCGCAATTCCGGTCCCTTTGCACTATGGCTACACCTTC
>TRBJ1-1|once|TRBV6-5|.|13
CASSYVRVGEAFF
TGTGCCAGCAGTTACGTCAGGGTCGGGGAAGCTTTCTTT
>TRBJ2-1|.|TRBV5-1|TRBD1|15
CATTEGTGEYNEQFF
TGCGCCACCACCGAGGGGACAGGGGAATACAATGAGCAGTTCTTC
>TRBJ2-5|.|TRBV7-2|TRBD2|17
CASSLVGLAGSGETQYF
TGTGCCAGCAGCTTAGTAGGGTTAGCGGGGAGTGGGGAGACCCAGTACTTC
>TRBJ1-6|.|TRBV18|.|16
CASSPSGGLRSSPLHF
TGTGCCAGCTCACCCTCCGGGGGCCTTCGGAGTTCACCCCTCCACTTT
>TRBJ2-3|.|TRBV5-1|TRBD1|14
CASSSLQGTDTQYF
TGCGCCAGCAGCTCACTACAGGGGACAGATACGCAGTATTTT
>TRBJ1-4|.|TRBV19|.|17
CASSIGDLGSFNEKLFF
TGTGCCAGTAGTATCGGTGACCTGGGCAGCTTTAATGAAAAACTGTTTTTT
>TRBJ2-3|.|TRBV19|.|14
CASTDGGATDTQYF
TGTGCCAGTACCGACGGTGGGGCCACAGATACGCAGTATTTT
>TRBJ2-3|.|TRBV11-2|.|15
CASSPRRGGADTQYF
TGTGCCAGCAGCCCTCGGAGAGGGGGGGCAGATACGCAGTATTTT
>TRBJ1-3|.|TRBV19|.|14
CASASGGTGNTIYF
TGTGCCAGTGCCTCGGGGGGTACTGGAAACACCATATATTTT
>TRBJ1-1|once|TRBV4-1|TRBD1|18
CASSQVATGGRLGTEAFF
TGCGCCAGCAGCCAAGTAGCGACAGGGGGAAGGTTGGGGACTGAAGCTTTCTTT
>TRBJ2-7|once|TRBV2|.|13
CASRRADLGEQYF
TGTGCCAGCAGGAGGGCAGATTTGGGCGAGCAGTACTTC
>TRBJ1-1|once|TRBV7-9|.|14
CASSSVGGGTEAFF
TGTGCCAGCAGCTCGGTAGGGGGTGGCACTGAAGCTTTCTTT
>TRBJ1-2|.|TRBV10-2|.|11
CASGQNYGYTF
TGCGCCAGTGGACAGAACTATGGCTACACCTTC
>TRBJ1-2|.|TRBV29-1|.|12
CSGGFGDYGYTF
TGCAGCGGGGGCTTTGGCGACTATGGCTACACCTTC
>TRBJ2-2|.|TRBV2|TRBD1|14
CASNTGANAGELFF
TGTGCCAGCAACACAGGGGCAAACGCCGGGGAGCTGTTTTTT